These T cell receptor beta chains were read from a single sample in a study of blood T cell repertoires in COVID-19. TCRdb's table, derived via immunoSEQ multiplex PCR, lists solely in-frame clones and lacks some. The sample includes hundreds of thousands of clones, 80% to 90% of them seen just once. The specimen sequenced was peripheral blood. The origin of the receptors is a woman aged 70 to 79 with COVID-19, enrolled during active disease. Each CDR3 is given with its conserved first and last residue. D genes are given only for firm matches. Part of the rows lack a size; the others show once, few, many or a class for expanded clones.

TGTGCCACCGAACGCCCAGGGGACACTGAAGCTTTCTTT	CATERPGDTEAFF	TRBV6-5	.	TRBJ1-1	.
TGTGCCACCAGTGATTCCGTTTCCCAGTACTTC	CATSDSVSQYF	TRBV24-1	.	TRBJ2-5	once
TGTGCCAGCAGCCTTCGGGGACAGGAGCACACCGGGGAGCTGTTTTTT	CASSLRGQEHTGELFF	TRBV5-6	TRBD1	TRBJ2-2	.
TGTGCCAGCTCACCATCGGCGCCCCCCGGGTCACCCCTCCACTTT	CASSPSAPPGSPLHF	TRBV18	.	TRBJ1-6	.
TGTGCCAGCACCCCACTGGGACTAGCGGGAGGAAATGAGCAGTTCTTC	CASTPLGLAGGNEQFF	TRBV28	TRBD2	TRBJ2-1	.
.	CASSTSTGFATEAFF	TRBV6-5	.	TRBJ1-1	.
TGTGCCAGCTCACCAGCTTCGGGACAAAAGGGCACTGAAGCTTTCTTT	CASSPASGQKGTEAFF	TRBV18	.	TRBJ1-1	.
TGCAGCGTTGAGCATGGCAGGGGGCCTCTTGGCTACACCTTC	CSVEHGRGPLGYTF	TRBV29-1	TRBD1	TRBJ1-2	once
TGTGCCAGCAAATCCTCCGGAAAACTGTTTTTT	CASKSSGKLFF	TRBV6-5	.	TRBJ1-4	few
TGTGCCAGCAGCTCCAAAGGGACAGCCGCAAGTCAGCCCCAGCATTTT	CASSSKGTAASQPQHF	TRBV7-9	TRBD1	TRBJ1-5	few
TGTGCCACCAGCGAGCTAGACAGGACAACTAATGAAAAACTGTTTTTT	CATSELDRTTNEKLFF	TRBV15	.	TRBJ1-4	.
TGTGCCAGCAGTTTATTGGCCAATACGAATCAGCCCCAGCATTTT	CASSLLANTNQPQHF	TRBV28	.	TRBJ1-5	.
TGCGCCAGCAGCTTTTCGGGCGGGGGGGCCCCAGGCTACGAGCAGTACTTC	CASSFSGGGAPGYEQYF	TRBV5-1	TRBD2	TRBJ2-7	.
TGCGCCAGCAGCTTGGAGGGCGGGGGTGACGATGGCTACACCTTC	CASSLEGGGDDGYTF	TRBV5-1	.	TRBJ1-2	few
TGTGCCAGCATGAACCGTAGGGGGGGCTCCGGGGAGCTGTTTTTT	CASMNRRGGSGELFF	TRBV6-5	.	TRBJ2-2	.
TGTGCCAGCAGCCCGGACTATTCGGATACGCAGTATTTT	CASSPDYSDTQYF	TRBV7-2	.	TRBJ2-3	once
TGTGCCAGCAGCGGGGGTCAGGGGGCGGGTGAAGCTTTCTTT	CASSGGQGAGEAFF	TRBV6-4	TRBD1	TRBJ1-1	.
TGTGCCAGTAGTATAGTCCTTGGTCGGGTACACGAGCAGTACTTC	CASSIVLGRVHEQYF	TRBV19	.	TRBJ2-7	.
TGCGCCAGCAGCCAAGCTAGCGGGGTAAATGAGCAGTTCTTC	CASSQASGVNEQFF	TRBV4-3	TRBD2	TRBJ2-1	.
TGCGCCAGCAGCCAAGGGAGGGCGGGCACCGGGGAGCTGTTTTTT	CASSQGRAGTGELFF	TRBV4-3	.	TRBJ2-2	.
TGTGCCAGCAGCCCCACAGGGGTGAACATTCAGTACTTC	CASSPTGVNIQYF	TRBV28	TRBD1	TRBJ2-4	.
TGTGCCAGTAGTATAGATGGGGGCCCCAGGGAGCAGTTCTTC	CASSIDGGPREQFF	TRBV19	.	TRBJ2-1	.
TGCGCCAGCAGCCGGACAGGCGATGGCTACACCTTC	CASSRTGDGYTF	TRBV5-1	TRBD1	TRBJ1-2	.
TGTGCCAGCAGGAAAGGTTCCGGGTGGGACTATGGCTACACCTTC	CASRKGSGWDYGYTF	TRBV27	.	TRBJ1-2	few
TGTGCCAGCAGTGAAGCGGCTAGCGGGATTAGCACAGATACGCAGTATTTT	CASSEAASGISTDTQYF	TRBV2	TRBD2	TRBJ2-3	.
TGCGCCAGCAGCCCCGGACCAGGGGGCTACGAGCAGTACTTC	CASSPGPGGYEQYF	TRBV5-1	TRBD1	TRBJ2-7	.
TGTGCCAGCAGTTTATCGGACAGGGGCGTATACGAGCAGTACTTC	CASSLSDRGVYEQYF	TRBV27	TRBD1	TRBJ2-7	.
TGTGCCAGCAGTCAGCCAGGACAGCCCCAGCATTTT	CASSQPGQPQHF	TRBV6-5	.	TRBJ1-5	.
TGTGCCACCAATAACCGTGCGGGTGAGCAGTTCTTC	CATNNRAGEQFF	TRBV27	.	TRBJ2-1	.
TGTGCCAGCAGCCCGAGGACAGGGACCGCCTACGAGCAGTACTTC	CASSPRTGTAYEQYF	TRBV7-9	TRBD1	TRBJ2-7	.
TGTGCCAGCAGTGCGCAGGGTACGGCTGGAAACACCATATATTTT	CASSAQGTAGNTIYF	TRBV5-4	.	TRBJ1-3	.
TGTGCCAGTAGTAATGGCGGGGGGAATCTTTACAATGAGCAGTTCTTC	CASSNGGGNLYNEQFF	TRBV19	TRBD2	TRBJ2-1	.
TGTGCCACCAGTGAGCTAGGACAGGGATCACGCAATGAGCAGTTCTTC	CATSELGQGSRNEQFF	TRBV24-1	TRBD1	TRBJ2-1	.
TGTGCCAGCAGTCCCCAATCTTGGGGGGAGGCTTTCTTT	CASSPQSWGEAFF	TRBV12-3/TRBV12-4	.	TRBJ1-1	.
TGTGCCAGCAGTGCCTCCCGTACTGGAAACACCATATATTTT	CASSASRTGNTIYF	TRBV2	.	TRBJ1-3	.
TGTGCCAGCAGCACCGACAGGGGTGGCTACACCTTC	CASSTDRGGYTF	TRBV9	TRBD1	TRBJ1-2	.
TGTGCCAGCAGCGTAGGGGGGCTGGCGACCGAAGCTTTCTTT	CASSVGGLATEAFF	TRBV9	.	TRBJ1-1	.
TGTGCCAGCAGCAAAGCGCGGGGGACTAGCGGGGAACAAGAGACCCAGTACTTC	CASSKARGTSGEQETQYF	TRBV21-1	.	TRBJ2-5	.
TGTGCCAGCAGCTTGGGTCTAGCGGGGGGGGCAGATACGCAGTATTTT	CASSLGLAGGADTQYF	TRBV5-4	TRBD2	TRBJ2-3	.
TGTGCCACCAGTGACTCTCATCCGGGACAAATCGCGGGAGCTTTCTTT	CATSDSHPGQIAGAFF	TRBV24-1	.	TRBJ1-1	.
TGTGCCAGCTCACCTATGGCAAGCACTGAAGCTTTCTTT	CASSPMASTEAFF	TRBV18	.	TRBJ1-1	.
TGTGCCAGCAGCCAAGCCGGACAGGGGGTGGGGGAGACCCAGTACTTC	CASSQAGQGVGETQYF	TRBV3-1/TRBV3-2	TRBD1	TRBJ2-5	.
TGCAGCGTTGAGCAGGGGCTAGGGACTGAAGCTTTCTTT	CSVEQGLGTEAFF	TRBV29-1	.	TRBJ1-1	.
TGTGCCAGCAGCTTGGGTCAGGGGAGCGGCTACACCTTC	CASSLGQGSGYTF	TRBV5-4	.	TRBJ1-2	few
TGTGCCAGCAGCCTTCTAGCGGGGGCCTACAATGAGCAGTTCTTC	CASSLLAGAYNEQFF	TRBV3-1/TRBV3-2	TRBD2	TRBJ2-1	.
TGTGCCAGCAGTGAGACTTACGGGATACCTGGAAACACCATATATTTT	CASSETYGIPGNTIYF	TRBV6-1	.	TRBJ1-3	.
TGCAGTGCTAGTCTTGCGGATCTTTACAATGAGCAGTTCTTC	CSASLADLYNEQFF	TRBV20-1	.	TRBJ2-1	.
TGTGCCAGCAGTGAAGCTAGCGGGGGGTCGAGCGAGCAGTACTTC	CASSEASGGSSEQYF	TRBV2	TRBD2	TRBJ2-7	.
TGCGCCAGCAGCTTGGGAGGGCCGGAGACCCAGTACTTC	CASSLGGPETQYF	TRBV5-1	.	TRBJ2-5	few
TGTGCCAGCTCAAGCCTACTAGCGGGGGGAAAGGGGAACGAGCAGTACTTC	CASSSLLAGGKGNEQYF	TRBV18	TRBD2	TRBJ2-7	few
TGTGCCAGCATCCAGCCGGGACTAGCGTTCAATGAGCAGTTCTTC	CASIQPGLAFNEQFF	TRBV5-6	TRBD2	TRBJ2-1	.
TGCAGCGTTGTGCAGGGGCTCTCTGGGGCCAACGTCCTGACTTTC	CSVVQGLSGANVLTF	TRBV29-1	.	TRBJ2-6	.
TGTGCCAGCTCACCACGACAGGACCAAGAGACCCAGTACTTC	CASSPRQDQETQYF	TRBV18	.	TRBJ2-5	.
TGTGCCAGCTCAATTAGCGGGGGCCCTTCCTACGAGCAGTACTTC	CASSISGGPSYEQYF	TRBV18	TRBD2	TRBJ2-7	.
TGTGCCAGCAGCCAAGATTGGGGCAGCCACTATGGCTACACCTTC	CASSQDWGSHYGYTF	TRBV4-2	.	TRBJ1-2	.
TGCGCCAGGGGGGGGTGTGAGCAGTTCTTC	CARGGCEQFF	TRBV23-1	TRBD2	TRBJ2-1	.
TGCGCCAGCAGCCAAGCCTACAGGGAGTCACAGTACTTC	CASSQAYRESQYF	TRBV4-1	.	TRBJ2-7	.
TGTGCCAGCAGAAACACAGGGGGTTCCTACGAGCAGTACTTC	CASRNTGGSYEQYF	TRBV28	TRBD1	TRBJ2-7	once